This T cell receptor beta chain emerged from a study of T-cell memory formation after mild COVID-19. 5'RACE primed at constant segments yielded TCR alpha and TCR beta cDNA libraries bearing sample barcodes and UMIs. MiXCR, run by TCRdb on the 5' RACE reads, gives a single entry per CDR3 protein. Here the sample spans approximately 190,000 distinct CDR3 sequences, approximately 20% being singletons. Germline V lookup: CDR1 SGHTA, CDR2 FQGTGA. The V segment lost 2 bases and the J segment 8 bases; nucleotides outside the gene matches: 7. The CDR3 contains 15 residues. Sequenced: PBMCs or a T cell subset sorted from them (not recorded which). V is TRBV7-3 and J is TRBJ2-1, with 9 bases that match TRBD2. The receptor's source is an adult woman who had mild COVID-19 (a few samples of this study predate the infection). Cell type and time point are not known. The DNA for the CDR3 is TGTGCCAGCAGCTTAGGCCTAGCGGGGAGCGATGAGCAGTTCTTC. As protein: CASSLGLAGSDEQFF.